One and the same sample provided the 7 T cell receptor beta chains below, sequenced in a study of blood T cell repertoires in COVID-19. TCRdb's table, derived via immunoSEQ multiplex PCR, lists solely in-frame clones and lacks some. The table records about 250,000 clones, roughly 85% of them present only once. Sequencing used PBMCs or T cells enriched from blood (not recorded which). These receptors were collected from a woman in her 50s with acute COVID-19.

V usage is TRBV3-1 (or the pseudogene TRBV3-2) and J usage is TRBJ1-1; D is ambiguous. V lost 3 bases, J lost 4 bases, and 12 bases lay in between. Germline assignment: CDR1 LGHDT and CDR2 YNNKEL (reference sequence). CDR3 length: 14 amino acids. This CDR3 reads CASSQGWEGTEAFF. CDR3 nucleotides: TGTGCCAGCAGCCAGGGGTGGGAGGGCACTGAAGCTTTCTTT.

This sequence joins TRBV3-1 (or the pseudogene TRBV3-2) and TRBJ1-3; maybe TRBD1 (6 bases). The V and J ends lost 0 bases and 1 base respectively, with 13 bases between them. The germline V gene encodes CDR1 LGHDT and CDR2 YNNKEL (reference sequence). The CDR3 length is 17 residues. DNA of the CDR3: TGTGCCAGCAGCCAAGAGGTGGGACAATCTTCTGGAAACACCATATATTTT. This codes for CASSQEVGQSSGNTIYF.

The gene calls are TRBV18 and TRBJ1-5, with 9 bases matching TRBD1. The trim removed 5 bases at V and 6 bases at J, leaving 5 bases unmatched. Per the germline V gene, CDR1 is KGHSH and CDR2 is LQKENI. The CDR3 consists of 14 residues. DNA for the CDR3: TGTGCCAGCTCAGGGACAGGGACAGGTCAGCCCCAGCATTTT. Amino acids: CASSGTGTGQPQHF. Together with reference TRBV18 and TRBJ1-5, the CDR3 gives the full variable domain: NAGVMQNPRHLVRRRGQEARLRCSPMKGHSHVYWYRQLPEEGLKFMVYLQKENIIDESGMPKERFSAEFPKEGPSILRIQQVVRGDSAAYFCASSGTGTGQPQHFGDGTRLSIL.

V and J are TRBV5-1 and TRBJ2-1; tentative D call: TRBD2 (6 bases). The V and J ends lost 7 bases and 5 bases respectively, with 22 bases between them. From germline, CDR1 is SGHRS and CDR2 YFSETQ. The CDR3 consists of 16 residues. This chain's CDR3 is CASGWQGTGEHNEQFF. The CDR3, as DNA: TGCGCCAGCGGTTGGCAGGGTACGGGGGAGCACAATGAGCAGTTCTTC.

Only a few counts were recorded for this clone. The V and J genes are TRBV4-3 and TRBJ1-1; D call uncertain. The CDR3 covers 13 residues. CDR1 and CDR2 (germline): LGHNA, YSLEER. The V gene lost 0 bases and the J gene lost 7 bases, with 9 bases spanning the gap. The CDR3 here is CASSQEVAREAFF. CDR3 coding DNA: TGCGCCAGCAGCCAAGAAGTGGCACGTGAAGCTTTCTTT.

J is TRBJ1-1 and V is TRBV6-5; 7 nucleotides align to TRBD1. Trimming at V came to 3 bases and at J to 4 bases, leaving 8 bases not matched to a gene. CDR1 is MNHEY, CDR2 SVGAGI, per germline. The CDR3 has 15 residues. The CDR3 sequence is CASSYSDRVSTEAFF. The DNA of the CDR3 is TGTGCCAGCAGTTATTCCGACAGGGTGAGCACTGAAGCTTTCTTT.

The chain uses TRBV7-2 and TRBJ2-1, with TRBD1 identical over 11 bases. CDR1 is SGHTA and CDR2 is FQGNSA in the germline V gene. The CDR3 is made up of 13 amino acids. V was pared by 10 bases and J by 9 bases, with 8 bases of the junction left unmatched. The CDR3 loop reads CATAGTGGGEQFF. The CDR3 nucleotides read TGTGCCACTGCCGGGACAGGGGGGGGTGAGCAGTTCTTC.